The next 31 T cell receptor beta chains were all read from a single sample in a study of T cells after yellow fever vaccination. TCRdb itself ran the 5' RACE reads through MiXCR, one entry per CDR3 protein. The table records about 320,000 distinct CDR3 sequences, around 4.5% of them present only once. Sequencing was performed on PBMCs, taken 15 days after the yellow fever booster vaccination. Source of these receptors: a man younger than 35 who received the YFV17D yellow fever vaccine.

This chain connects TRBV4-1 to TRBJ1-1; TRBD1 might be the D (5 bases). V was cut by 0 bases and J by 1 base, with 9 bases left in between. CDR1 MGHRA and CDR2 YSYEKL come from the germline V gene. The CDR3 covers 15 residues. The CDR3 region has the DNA TGCGCCAGCAGCCAAGATAGGGGAAGGAACACTGAAGCTTTCTTT. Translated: CASSQDRGRNTEAFF.

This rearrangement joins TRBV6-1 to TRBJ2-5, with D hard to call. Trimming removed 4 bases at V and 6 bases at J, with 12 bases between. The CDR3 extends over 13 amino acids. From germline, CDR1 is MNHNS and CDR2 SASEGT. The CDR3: CASSAITTKTQYF. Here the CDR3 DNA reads TGTGCCAGCAGTGCCATCACTACGAAGACCCAGTACTTC.

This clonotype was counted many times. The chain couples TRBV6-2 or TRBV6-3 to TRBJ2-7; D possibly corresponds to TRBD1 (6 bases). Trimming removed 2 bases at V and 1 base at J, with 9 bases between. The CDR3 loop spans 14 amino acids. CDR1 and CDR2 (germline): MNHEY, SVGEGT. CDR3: CASSYQGQSYEQYF. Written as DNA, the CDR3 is TGTGCCAGCAGTTACCAGGGGCAGTCCTACGAGCAGTACTTC.

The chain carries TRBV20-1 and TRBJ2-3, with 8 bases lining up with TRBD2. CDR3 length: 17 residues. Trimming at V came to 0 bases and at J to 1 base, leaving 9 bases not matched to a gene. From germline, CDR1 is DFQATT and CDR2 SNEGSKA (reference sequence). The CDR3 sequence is CSARDLGGGVGTDTQYF. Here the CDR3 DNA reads TGCAGTGCTAGAGATCTCGGGGGGGGTGTCGGCACAGATACGCAGTATTTT.

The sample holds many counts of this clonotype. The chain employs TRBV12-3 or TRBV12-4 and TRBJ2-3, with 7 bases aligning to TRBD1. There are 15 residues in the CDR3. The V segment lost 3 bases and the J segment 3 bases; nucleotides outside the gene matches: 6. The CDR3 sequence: CASSFDGRGTDTQYF. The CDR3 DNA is TGTGCCAGCAGTTTCGATGGCAGGGGGACAGATACGCAGTATTTT.

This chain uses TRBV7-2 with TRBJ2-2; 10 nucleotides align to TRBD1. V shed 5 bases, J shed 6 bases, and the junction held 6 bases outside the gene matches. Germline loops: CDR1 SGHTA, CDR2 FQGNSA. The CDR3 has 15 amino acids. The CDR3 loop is CASSPWDRGSGELFF. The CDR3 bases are TGTGCCAGCAGCCCCTGGGACAGGGGTTCCGGGGAGCTGTTTTTT.

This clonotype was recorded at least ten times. CDR3 coding DNA: TGCAGCGAACAGGGGCTGGTGGAGGGTCGAGAGACCCAGTACTTC. Residues: CSEQGLVEGRETQYF. The chain recombines TRBV29-1 with TRBJ2-5; TRBD1 is a possible D gene (7 bases). V shed 7 bases and J shed 4 bases, with 22 bases lying between them. Germline CDR1 SQVTM, CDR2 ANQGSEA. This CDR3 contains 15 residues. The full variable domain, completed using reference TRBV29-1 and TRBJ2-5, is SAVISQKPSRDICQRGTSLTIQCQVDSQVTMMFWYRQQPGQSLTLIATANQGSEATYESGFVIDKFPISRPNLTFSTLTVSNMSPEDSSIYLCSEQGLVEGRETQYFGPGTRLLVL.

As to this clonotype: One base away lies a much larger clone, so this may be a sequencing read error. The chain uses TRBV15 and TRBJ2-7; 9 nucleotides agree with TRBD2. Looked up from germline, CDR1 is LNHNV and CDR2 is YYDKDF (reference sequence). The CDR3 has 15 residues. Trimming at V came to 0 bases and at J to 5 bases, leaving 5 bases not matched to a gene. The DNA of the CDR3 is TGTGCCACCAGCAGAGATCTAGCGGGGTCCCACGAGCAGTACTTC. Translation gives CATSRDLAGSHEQYF.

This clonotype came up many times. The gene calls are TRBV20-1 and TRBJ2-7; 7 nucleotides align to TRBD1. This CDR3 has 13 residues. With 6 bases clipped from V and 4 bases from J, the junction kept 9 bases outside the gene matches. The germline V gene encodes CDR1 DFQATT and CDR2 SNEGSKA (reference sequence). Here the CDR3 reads CSATGTVIYEQYF. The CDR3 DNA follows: TGCAGTGCCACCGGGACAGTTATTTACGAGCAGTACTTC.

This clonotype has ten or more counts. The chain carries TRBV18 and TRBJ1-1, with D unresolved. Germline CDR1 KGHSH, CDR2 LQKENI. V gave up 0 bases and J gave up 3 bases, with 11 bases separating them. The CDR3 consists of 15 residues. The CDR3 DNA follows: TGTGCCAGCTCACCACCCTCCGGGGTGGACACTGAAGCTTTCTTT. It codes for CASSPPSGVDTEAFF.

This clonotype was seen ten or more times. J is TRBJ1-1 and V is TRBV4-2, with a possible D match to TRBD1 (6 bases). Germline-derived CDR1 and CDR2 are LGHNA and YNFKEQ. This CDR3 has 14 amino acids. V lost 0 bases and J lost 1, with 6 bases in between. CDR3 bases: TGTGCCAGCAGCCAAGAAGGGGGGAACACTGAAGCTTTCTTT. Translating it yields CASSQEGGNTEAFF.

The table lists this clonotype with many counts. CDR3 nucleotides: TGTGCCAGCAGCGGAAGGGGCCTCACAGATACGCAGTATTTT. It yields the protein CASSGRGLTDTQYF. This chain joins TRBV7-2 and TRBJ2-3, with D possibly TRBD1 on 5 matching bases. In germline, CDR1 is SGHTA, CDR2 FQGNSA. Trimming pared 5 bases from V and 2 bases from J, leaving 11 bases between. The CDR3 runs to 14 residues.

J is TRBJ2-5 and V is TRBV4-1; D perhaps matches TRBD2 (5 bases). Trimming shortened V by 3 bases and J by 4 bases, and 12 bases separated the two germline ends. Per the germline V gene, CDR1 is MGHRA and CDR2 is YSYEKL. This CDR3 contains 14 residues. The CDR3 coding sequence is TGCGCCAGCAGCCAGCCCGGCCGGGGAGAGACCCAGTACTTC. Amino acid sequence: CASSQPGRGETQYF.

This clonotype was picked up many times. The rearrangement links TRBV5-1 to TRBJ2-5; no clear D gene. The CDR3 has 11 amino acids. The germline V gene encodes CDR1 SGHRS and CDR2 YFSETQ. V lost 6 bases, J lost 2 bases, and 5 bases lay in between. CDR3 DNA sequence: TGCGCCAGCAATGGGCAAGAGACCCAGTACTTC. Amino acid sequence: CASNGQETQYF.

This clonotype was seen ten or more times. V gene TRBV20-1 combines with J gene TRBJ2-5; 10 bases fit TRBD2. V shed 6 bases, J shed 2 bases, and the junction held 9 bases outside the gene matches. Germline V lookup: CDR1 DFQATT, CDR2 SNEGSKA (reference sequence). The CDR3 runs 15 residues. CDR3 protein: CSASRVAGGQETQYF. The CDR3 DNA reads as TGCAGTGCCAGTAGGGTAGCGGGGGGTCAAGAGACCCAGTACTTC.

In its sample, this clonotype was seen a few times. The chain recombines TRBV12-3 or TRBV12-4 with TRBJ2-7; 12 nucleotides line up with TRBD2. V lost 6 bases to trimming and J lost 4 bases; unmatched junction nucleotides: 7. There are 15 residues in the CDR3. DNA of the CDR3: TGTGCCAGCAGCAAGACTAGCGGGGGTGTTTACGAGCAGTACTTC. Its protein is CASSKTSGGVYEQYF.

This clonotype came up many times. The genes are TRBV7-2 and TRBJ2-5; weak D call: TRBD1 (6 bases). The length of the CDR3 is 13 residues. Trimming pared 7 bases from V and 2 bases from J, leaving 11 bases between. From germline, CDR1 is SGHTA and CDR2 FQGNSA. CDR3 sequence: CASNQGRQETQYF. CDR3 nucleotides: TGTGCCAGCAATCAGGGGCGTCAAGAGACCCAGTACTTC.

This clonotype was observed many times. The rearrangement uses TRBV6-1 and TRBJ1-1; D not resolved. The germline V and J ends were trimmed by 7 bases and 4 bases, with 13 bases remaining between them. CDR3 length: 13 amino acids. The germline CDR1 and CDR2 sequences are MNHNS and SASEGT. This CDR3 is CASIFRAGTEAFF. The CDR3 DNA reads TGTGCCAGCATCTTTCGTGCGGGCACTGAAGCTTTCTTT.

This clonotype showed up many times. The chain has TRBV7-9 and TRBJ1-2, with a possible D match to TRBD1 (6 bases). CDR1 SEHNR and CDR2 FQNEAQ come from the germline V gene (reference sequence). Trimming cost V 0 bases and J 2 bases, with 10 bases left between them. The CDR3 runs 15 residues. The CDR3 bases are TGTGCCAGCAGCTTAGCTGCGGACAGAAACTATGGCTACACCTTC. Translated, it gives CASSLAADRNYGYTF.

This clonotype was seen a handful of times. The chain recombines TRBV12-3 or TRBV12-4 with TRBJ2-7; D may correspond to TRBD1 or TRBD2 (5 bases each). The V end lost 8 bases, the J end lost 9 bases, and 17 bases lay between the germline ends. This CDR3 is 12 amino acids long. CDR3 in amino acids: CASPREGPGQYF. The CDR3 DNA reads TGTGCCAGCCCGCGTGAGGGACCAGGGCAGTACTTC.

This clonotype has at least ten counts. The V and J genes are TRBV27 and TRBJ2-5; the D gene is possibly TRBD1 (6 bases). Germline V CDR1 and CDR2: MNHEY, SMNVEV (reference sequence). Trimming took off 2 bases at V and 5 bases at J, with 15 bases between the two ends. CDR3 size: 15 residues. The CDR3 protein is CASSLKSGQGETQYF. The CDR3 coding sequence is TGTGCCAGCAGTTTAAAGTCAGGGCAGGGGGAGACCCAGTACTTC.

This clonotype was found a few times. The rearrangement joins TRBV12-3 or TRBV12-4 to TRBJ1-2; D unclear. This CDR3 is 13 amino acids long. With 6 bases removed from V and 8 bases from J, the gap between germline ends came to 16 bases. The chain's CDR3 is CASSPVAAGGYTF. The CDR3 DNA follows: TGTGCCAGCAGCCCCGTGGCGGCAGGAGGCTACACCTTC.

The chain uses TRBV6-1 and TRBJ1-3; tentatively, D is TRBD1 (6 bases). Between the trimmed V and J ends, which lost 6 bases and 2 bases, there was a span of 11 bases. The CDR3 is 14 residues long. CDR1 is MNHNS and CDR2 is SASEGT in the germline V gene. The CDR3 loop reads CASRKAGAGNTIYF. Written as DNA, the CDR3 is TGTGCCAGCAGGAAGGCAGGGGCTGGAAACACCATATATTTT.

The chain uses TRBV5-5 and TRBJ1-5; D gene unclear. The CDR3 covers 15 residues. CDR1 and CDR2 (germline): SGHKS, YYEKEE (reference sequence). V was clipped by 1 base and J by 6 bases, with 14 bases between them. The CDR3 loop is CASSLLPVLGQPQHF. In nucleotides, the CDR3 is TGTGCCAGCAGCTTGCTTCCGGTTTTAGGTCAGCCCCAGCATTTT.

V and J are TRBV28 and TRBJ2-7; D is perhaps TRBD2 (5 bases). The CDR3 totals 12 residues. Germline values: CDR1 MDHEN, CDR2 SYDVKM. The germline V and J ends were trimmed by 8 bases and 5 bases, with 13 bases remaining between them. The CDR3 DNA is TGTGCCAGCGGGAGTCGGGGTCACGAGCAGTACGTC. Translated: CASGSRGHEQYV.

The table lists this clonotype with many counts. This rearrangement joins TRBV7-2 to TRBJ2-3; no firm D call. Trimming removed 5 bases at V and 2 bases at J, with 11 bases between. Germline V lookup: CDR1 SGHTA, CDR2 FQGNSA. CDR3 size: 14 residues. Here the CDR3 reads CASSAGRYTDTQYF. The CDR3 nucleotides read TGTGCCAGCAGCGCTGGCCGATACACAGATACGCAGTATTTT. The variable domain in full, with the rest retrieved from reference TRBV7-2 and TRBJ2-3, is GAGVSQSPSNKVTEKGKDVELRCDPISGHTALYWYRQSLGQGLEFLIYFQGNSAPDKSGLPSDRFSAERTGGSVSTLTIQRTQQEDSAVYLCASSAGRYTDTQYFGPGTRLTVL.

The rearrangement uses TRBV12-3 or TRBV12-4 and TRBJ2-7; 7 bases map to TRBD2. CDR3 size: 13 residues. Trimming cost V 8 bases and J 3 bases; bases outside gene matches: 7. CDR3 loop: CASSQGLSYEQYV. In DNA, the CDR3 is TGTGCCAGCTCCCAGGGACTAAGCTACGAGCAGTACGTC.

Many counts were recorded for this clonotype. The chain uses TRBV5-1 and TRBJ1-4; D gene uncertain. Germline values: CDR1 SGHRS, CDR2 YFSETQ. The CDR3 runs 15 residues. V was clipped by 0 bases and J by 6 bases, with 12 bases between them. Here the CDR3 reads CASSLVPGSDEKLFF. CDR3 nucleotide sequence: TGCGCCAGCAGCTTGGTTCCGGGATCGGATGAAAAACTGTTTTTT.

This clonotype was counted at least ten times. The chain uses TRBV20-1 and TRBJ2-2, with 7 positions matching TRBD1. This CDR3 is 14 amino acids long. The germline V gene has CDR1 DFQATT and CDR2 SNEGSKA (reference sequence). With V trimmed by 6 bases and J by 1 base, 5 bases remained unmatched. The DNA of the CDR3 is TGCAGTGCACCGGGGACAGAGAACACCGGGGAGCTGTTTTTT. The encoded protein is CSAPGTENTGELFF.

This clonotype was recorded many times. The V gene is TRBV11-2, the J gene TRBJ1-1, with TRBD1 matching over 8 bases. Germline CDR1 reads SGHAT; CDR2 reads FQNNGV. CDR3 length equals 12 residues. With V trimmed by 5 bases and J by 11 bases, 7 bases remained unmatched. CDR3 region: CASSLTGAKAFF. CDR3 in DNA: TGTGCCAGCAGCCTGACAGGGGCGAAGGCTTTCTTT.

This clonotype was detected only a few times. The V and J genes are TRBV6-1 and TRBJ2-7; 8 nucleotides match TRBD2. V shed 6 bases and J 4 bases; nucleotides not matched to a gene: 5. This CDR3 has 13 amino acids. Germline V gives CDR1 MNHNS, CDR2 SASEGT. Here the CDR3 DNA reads TGTGCCAGCAGGGAGCGGGGGAGTTACGAGCAGTACTTC. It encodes CASRERGSYEQYF.